These 26 T cell receptor beta chains were sequenced from one sample in a study of blood T cell repertoires in COVID-19. The table came from immunoSEQ multiplex PCR; TCRdb's copy has only in-frame clones and leaves some out. This sample yields 240,000 or so clones, of which about 70% are seen a single time; 2.5% to 4% belongs to the top ten. The specimen sequenced was peripheral blood. All receptors derive from an elderly woman with acute or convalescent COVID-19.

As concerns this clone: This specimen includes other DNA sequences encoding the same CDR3. V gene TRBV3-1 (or the pseudogene TRBV3-2) combines with J gene TRBJ2-3, with TRBD1 matching 10 bases. V lost 4 bases to trimming and J lost 6 bases; unmatched junction nucleotides: 4. This CDR3 spans 14 amino acids. CDR1 and CDR2 (germline): LGHDT, YNNKEL (reference sequence). The CDR3 DNA is TGTGCCAGCAGCCCCCGACAGGGGGCGGATACGCAGTATTTT. This codes for CASSPRQGADTQYF.

The rearrangement uses TRBV2 and TRBJ2-7, with 9 nucleotides matching TRBD1. The CDR3 is 15 amino acids. The germline V gene encodes CDR1 SNHLY and CDR2 FYNNEI. V shed 5 bases and J 6 bases; nucleotides not matched to a gene: 11. The CDR3 here is CASSSFGTGLSEQYF. In DNA form, the CDR3 reads TGTGCCAGCAGTAGCTTCGGGACAGGGCTCTCCGAGCAGTACTTC.

The CDR3 DNA is TGTGCCAGCAGTGGAACGACATGGGGCGATGGCTACACCTTC. This translates into CASSGTTWGDGYTF. V and J are TRBV2 and TRBJ1-2, with D perhaps TRBD1 (5 bases). V was clipped by 4 bases and J by 6 bases, with 15 bases between them. Germline V gene data show CDR1 as SNHLY and CDR2 as FYNNEI. This CDR3 spans 14 amino acids.

In its sample, this clone was seen a few times. V gene TRBV2 combines with J gene TRBJ2-1; D may be TRBD1 (6 bases). The CDR3 extends over 15 amino acids. V shed 6 bases and J shed 10 bases, with 22 bases lying between them. Germline V gene data show CDR1 as SNHLY and CDR2 as FYNNEI. CDR3 nucleotide sequence: TGTGCCAGCAGCGCTCTTGGGGGCTCTCCGGGAGAGCAGTTCTTC. Protein: CASSALGGSPGEQFF.

The chain employs TRBV7-9 and TRBJ2-5; possibly TRBD1 for D (5 bases). The CDR3 is 17 residues long. CDR1 is SEHNR and CDR2 is FQNEAQ in the germline V gene (reference sequence). V was pared by 4 bases and J by 1 base, with 19 bases between. Written as DNA, the CDR3 is TGTGCCAGCAGCTCCCCTAAGGGGCAGCCCATCCAAGAGACCCAGTACTTC. Encoded protein: CASSSPKGQPIQETQYF.

This sequence joins TRBV6-6 and TRBJ2-3; tentatively, D is TRBD1 (7 bases). With 0 bases removed from V and 3 bases from J, the gap between germline ends came to 13 bases. The CDR3 loop spans 16 amino acids. In germline, CDR1 is MNHNY, CDR2 SVGAGI (reference sequence). CDR3 protein: CASSYSKPGGTDTQYF. The CDR3, as DNA: TGTGCCAGCAGTTACTCAAAACCAGGGGGGACAGATACGCAGTATTTT.

The chain combines TRBV19 with TRBJ1-5; 8 bases line up with TRBD1. This CDR3 comprises 15 residues. Germline V gene sequence: CDR1 LNHDA, CDR2 SQIVND (reference sequence). Germline trimming cut 1 base from V and 7 bases from J; bases unmatched to any gene: 6. CDR3: CASSIGGQGRQPQHF. The DNA of the CDR3 is TGTGCCAGTAGTATAGGCGGACAGGGCAGGCAGCCCCAGCATTTT.

J is TRBJ1-2 and V is TRBV10-3; D unclear. The ends were cut back, 3 bases at V and 5 bases at J, with 7 bases in the middle. Germline CDR1 and CDR2: ENHRY and SYGVKD. CDR3 size: 12 residues. CDR3 nucleotide sequence: TGTGCCATCAGTGACCAACATTATGGCTACACCTTC. It yields the protein CAISDQHYGYTF.

The V and J genes are TRBV29-1 and TRBJ2-3; 10 bases are a match to TRBD2. This CDR3 comprises 14 residues. J gave up 5 bases and V 7 bases, and 9 bases lay outside the gene matches. Germline values: CDR1 SQVTM, CDR2 ANQGSEA. The CDR3: CSASQGLAQDTQYF. The CDR3 DNA reads TGCAGCGCTTCACAGGGACTAGCGCAAGATACGCAGTATTTT.

Only a few counts were recorded for this clone. The gene calls are TRBV29-1 and TRBJ2-1; 9 bases fit TRBD2. With V trimmed by 4 bases and J by 8 bases, 9 bases remained unmatched. The CDR3 is 14 residues long. Germline CDR1 SQVTM, CDR2 ANQGSEA. For the CDR3, the DNA is TGCAGCGTTGGCGGGACTAGCCATTCATATGAGCAGTTCTTC. Residues: CSVGGTSHSYEQFF.

The genes are TRBV9 and TRBJ2-3, with 8 nucleotides matching TRBD2. This CDR3 spans 17 amino acids. V lost 3 bases, J lost 1 base, and 10 bases stayed unmatched. CDR1 and CDR2 (germline): SGDLS, YYNGEE. In DNA form, the CDR3 reads TGTGCCAGCAGCGCCCGGGAGGGGGGGCTGCGCACAGATACGCAGTATTTT. It specifies CASSAREGGLRTDTQYF.

The chain employs TRBV29-1 and TRBJ1-1; maybe TRBD1 (5 bases). The germline CDR1 and CDR2 sequences are SQVTM and ANQGSEA. This CDR3 comprises 14 residues. Between the trimmed V and J ends, which lost 0 bases and 4 bases, there was a span of 12 bases. The CDR3 DNA is TGCAGCGTTGAAGAAGCCGGGGGGTCCACTGAAGCTTTCTTT. Protein product: CSVEEAGGSTEAFF.

This chain connects TRBV3-1 (or the pseudogene TRBV3-2) to TRBJ2-2; 10 nucleotides align to TRBD1. Per germline, CDR1 LGHDT and CDR2 YNNKEL (reference sequence). The CDR3 has 15 amino acids. Unmatched junction bases numbered 3, after V lost 4 bases and J lost 4 bases. Here the CDR3 reads CASSLRDRGTGELFF. The CDR3 DNA sequence: TGTGCCAGCAGCCTCCGGGACAGGGGCACCGGGGAGCTGTTTTTT.

The chain has TRBV4-1 and TRBJ1-5, with a weak D call TRBD1 (5 bases). Germline CDR1 is MGHRA and CDR2 is YSYEKL. The CDR3 length is 19 residues. Trimming cost V 1 base and J 1 base, with 20 bases left between them. This CDR3 reads CASSQAPRKGARSNQPQHF. The DNA of the CDR3 is TGCGCCAGCAGCCAAGCGCCGAGAAAAGGGGCCCGCAGCAATCAGCCCCAGCATTTT.

The chain has TRBV6-5 and TRBJ2-7, with unresolved D. The V and J ends lost 2 bases and 9 bases respectively, with 8 bases between them. The CDR3 extends over 11 amino acids. CDR1 MNHEY and CDR2 SVGAGI come from the germline V gene. CDR3: CASSYLGGQYF. CDR3 in DNA: TGTGCCAGCAGTTACCTCGGCGGGCAGTACTTC.

The rearrangement joins TRBV18 to TRBJ2-7, with 14 nucleotides matching TRBD2. CDR3 size: 15 residues. V lost 4 bases to trimming and J lost 4 bases; unmatched junction nucleotides: 3. Per the germline V gene, CDR1 is KGHSH and CDR2 is LQKENI. CDR3 sequence (DNA): TGTGCCAGCTCACTGACTAGCGGGAGGGCGTACGAGCAGTACTTC. This encodes CASSLTSGRAYEQYF.

Turning to this clone: This sample includes further DNA sequences coding for the same CDR3. The V call is TRBV5-6, the J call TRBJ2-3, with TRBD1 matching 8 bases. CDR1 is SGHDT and CDR2 is YYEEEE in the germline V gene. The CDR3 is made up of 15 amino acids. Trimming took 4 bases from V and 3 from J; bases not matched to a gene: 7. CDR3: CASSLGQGATDTQYF. DNA for the CDR3: TGTGCCAGCAGCCTCGGACAGGGAGCGACAGATACGCAGTATTTT.

This chain connects TRBV3-1 (or the pseudogene TRBV3-2) to TRBJ2-3, with 9 bases that match TRBD2. The CDR3 has 15 residues. Trimming removed 3 bases from V and 4 bases from J; junction bases left unmatched: 5. Germline V gene lookup returns CDR1 LGHDT and CDR2 YNNKEL (reference sequence). The CDR3 DNA sequence: TGTGCCAGCAGCCAGGGCGGGGGGGCCTCAGATACGCAGTATTTT. This gives the protein CASSQGGGASDTQYF.

The gene calls are TRBV3-1 (or the pseudogene TRBV3-2) and TRBJ2-7; D not certain. CDR1 is LGHDT, CDR2 YNNKEL, per germline (reference sequence). This CDR3 comprises 18 residues. V lost 4 bases and J lost 2, with 24 bases in between. DNA of the CDR3: TGTGCCAGCAGCCCTTCCCCCCCTTCTCCTGCGCCCACCTACGAGCAGTACTTC. This encodes CASSPSPPSPAPTYEQYF.

The chain has TRBV6-5 and TRBJ2-5; possibly TRBD2 for D (7 bases). The V gene's germline CDR1 is MNHEY and CDR2 SVGAGI. The CDR3 has 16 amino acids. Trimming took 4 bases from V and 5 from J, leaving 20 bases between them. The CDR3: CASSSLLRGARETQYF. The CDR3 DNA sequence: TGTGCCAGCAGTTCGCTCCTTCGGGGGGCCCGGGAGACCCAGTACTTC.

This chain joins TRBV6-5 and TRBJ1-2, with TRBD1 matching over 9 bases. V trimming: 1 base; J trimming: 8 bases; junction bases outside the gene matches: 8. The germline V gene has CDR1 MNHEY and CDR2 SVGAGI. The CDR3 is made up of 15 amino acids. DNA for the CDR3: TGTGCCAGCAGTTACTACTACCCGACAGGGGGAGGCTACACCTTC. It is translated as CASSYYYPTGGGYTF.

This clone was detected only a few times. V gene TRBV2 combines with J gene TRBJ2-7; D is possibly TRBD2 (5 bases). With 10 bases removed from V and 0 bases from J, the gap between germline ends came to 13 bases. Germline V gene data show CDR1 as SNHLY and CDR2 as FYNNEI. The CDR3 length is 13 residues. CDR3 residues: CATNGVGSYEQYF. CDR3 DNA sequence: TGTGCCACAAACGGGGTGGGCTCCTACGAGCAGTACTTC.

This clone was detected only a few times. The chain is built from TRBV15 and TRBJ2-5; 10 bases are a match to TRBD1. The CDR3 sequence is 15 residues long. The junction had 5 bases not matched to a gene; V was cut back by 3 bases and J by 4 bases. Germline loops: CDR1 LNHNV, CDR2 YYDKDF (reference sequence). CDR3 nucleotide sequence: TGTGCCACCAGCAGGAGACAGGGGGCCGGAGAGACCCAGTACTTC. Its translation: CATSRRQGAGETQYF.

The rearrangement uses TRBV13 and TRBJ1-2; D perhaps matches TRBD1 (6 bases). The CDR3 has 14 amino acids. Germline V lookup: CDR1 PRHDT, CDR2 FYEKMQ (reference sequence). V was clipped by 0 bases and J by 8 bases, with 13 bases between them. The CDR3 loop reads CASSLGYRALGYTF. Here the CDR3 DNA reads TGTGCCAGCAGCTTAGGTTACAGGGCCTTAGGCTACACCTTC.

This clone occurred a few times. The chain joins TRBV5-1 to TRBJ2-5; TRBD1 aligns across 7 bases. Germline-derived CDR1 and CDR2 are SGHRS and YFSETQ. This CDR3 region has 12 residues. J gave up 10 bases and V 0 bases, and 3 bases lay outside the gene matches. The DNA of the CDR3 is TGCGCCAGCAGCTTGGCTCCAGGGGGCCAGTACTTC. Protein product: CASSLAPGGQYF. Using reference TRBV5-1 and TRBJ2-5 for the parts outside the CDR3, the full variable domain is KAGVTQTPRYLIKTRGQQVTLSCSPISGHRSVSWYQQTPGQGLQFLFEYFSETQRNKGNFPGRFSGRQFSNSRSEMNVSTLELGDSALYLCASSLAPGGQYFGPGTRLLVL.

The chain links TRBV2 to TRBJ1-1; tentative D call: TRBD1 (6 bases). Germline CDR1 SNHLY, CDR2 FYNNEI. Deletions cut 7 bases from V and 1 base from J, with 16 bases between. The CDR3 loop spans 15 amino acids. DNA for the CDR3: TGTGCCAGCACCGAAGGGGGTATTGGGAACACTGAAGCTTTCTTT. Encoded protein: CASTEGGIGNTEAFF.